This entry lists 3 T cell receptor beta chains sequenced from one sample in a study of identical twins. TCRdb analysed the 5' RACE reads with MiXCR anew, one entry per CDR3 protein. The data show roughly 470,000 distinct CDR3 sequences, around an eighth seen once. This sample was shared with a second study, whose subject was yellow fever vaccine responses in identical twins.

Sequencing was performed on CD4+ T cells sorted from blood. The receptors derive from a young woman in good health.

V gene TRBV18 combines with J gene TRBJ1-6, with no clear D. The V end was cut by 4 bases, the J end by 5 bases, with 3 bases between. CDR1 and CDR2 from the germline V gene are KGHSH and LQKENI. The CDR3 has 12 residues. The CDR3 protein is CASSQDNSPLHF. As DNA, the CDR3 is TGTGCCAGCTCACAGGATAATTCACCCCTCCACTTT.

This chain uses TRBV5-6 with TRBJ2-5; no firm D call. The length of the CDR3 is 15 residues. V lost 0 bases, J lost 5 bases, and 14 bases lay in between. Germline-derived CDR1 and CDR2 are SGHDT and YYEEEE. CDR3 nucleotide sequence: TGTGCCAGCAGCTTGGGAGCGATCAGCCGGGAGACCCAGTACTTC. It translates to CASSLGAISRETQYF.

The rearrangement joins TRBV6-2 or TRBV6-3 to TRBJ2-7; D is ambiguous. The CDR3 length is 10 residues. CDR1 and CDR2 from the germline V gene are MNHEY and SVGEGT. The V gene lost 5 bases and the J gene lost 7 bases, with 6 bases spanning the gap. CDR3 sequence (DNA): TGTGCCAGCAGTCAAAGAGAGCAGTACTTC. Translated: CASSQREQYF.